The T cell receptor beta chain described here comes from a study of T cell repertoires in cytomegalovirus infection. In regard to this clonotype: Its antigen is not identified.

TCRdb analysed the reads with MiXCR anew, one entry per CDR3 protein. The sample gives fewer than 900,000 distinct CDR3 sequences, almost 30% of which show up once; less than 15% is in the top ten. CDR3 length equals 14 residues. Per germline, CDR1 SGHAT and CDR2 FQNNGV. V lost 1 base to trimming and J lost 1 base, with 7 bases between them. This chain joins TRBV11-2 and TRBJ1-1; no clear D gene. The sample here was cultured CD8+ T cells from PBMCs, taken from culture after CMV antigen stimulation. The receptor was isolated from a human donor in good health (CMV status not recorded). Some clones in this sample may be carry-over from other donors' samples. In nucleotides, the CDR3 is TGTGCCAGCAGCTTAGCTAACAGGAACACTGAAGCTTTCTTT. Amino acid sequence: CASSLANRNTEAFF. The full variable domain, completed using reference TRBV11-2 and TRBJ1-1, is EAGVAQSPRYKIIEKRQSVAFWCNPISGHATLYWYQQILGQGPKLLIQFQNNGVVDDSQLPKDRFSAERLKGVDSTLKIQPAKLEDSAVYLCASSLANRNTEAFFGQGTRLTVV.